The present TCR beta chain was sequenced within a study of blood T cell repertoires in COVID-19. Across the study: Samples taken during acute and convalescent COVID-19 were collected in the United States, Italy and Spain.

CDR1 and CDR2 from the germline V gene are SGHDT and YYEEEE. V was shortened by 1 base and J by 8 bases, with 13 bases between the two germline ends. CDR3 length: 15 amino acids. In this sample, this clone turned up a few times. In the original analysis: The authors estimated nucleated cell counts from reference gene primer amplification. TCRdb keeps only in-frame clones here, not all; method: immunoSEQ multiplex PCR. The D gene and trimming were derived from the DNA, and the V and J assignments and clone size from that table. The sample lists approximately 330,000 clones, 87% occurring once. The chain combines TRBV5-6 with TRBJ1-6; no clear D gene. The sample was peripheral blood. The clonotype originates from a man aged 25-45 years with COVID-19, enrolled during active disease. The CDR3 loop reads CASSLYLTDHSPLHF. Written as DNA, the CDR3 is TGTGCCAGCAGCTTGTATTTAACAGACCATTCACCCCTCCACTTT.